This entry features one TCR beta chain sequence. What it binds is unknown. Amplification by 5'RACE using constant-segment primers produced TCR alpha and TCR beta cDNA libraries that carried sample barcodes and UMIs. MiXCR, applied by TCRdb to the 5' RACE reads, yields one record per CDR3 protein. In the table there are under 600,000 distinct CDR3 sequences, about a fifth of which are singletons. Between the trimmed V and J ends, which lost 7 bases and 1 base, there was a span of 13 bases. This CDR3 is built from 14 residues. CDR1 is MNHNS, CDR2 SASEGT, per germline. The data were obtained in a study of T-cell memory formation after mild COVID-19. Overall study context: Clusters were largely donor specific.

Study-wide points: Pre-infection memory contained some responding clones, which suggested that cross-reactive memory had joined. The second-wave clones peaking on day 37 were not confirmed as SARS-CoV-2-specific.

Input material: PBMCs or a T cell subset sorted from them (not recorded which). V gene TRBV6-1 combines with J gene TRBJ1-1; no clear D. The TCR sequence derives from an adult woman who had mild COVID-19 (a few samples of this study predate the infection). Cell type and time point are not known. The chain's CDR3 is CASTVTGKNTEAFF. The CDR3, as DNA: TGTGCCAGCACCGTGACGGGGAAGAACACTGAAGCTTTCTTT.